Below, 32 T cell receptor beta chains from the same sample are listed, as sequenced in a study of OX40 agonist ivuxolimab in advanced cancers. Produced via immunoSEQ multiplex PCR; TCRdb's table is partial and in-frame only. The sample has about 82,000 clones, 80% to 95% seen once. The sequencing used CD4+ or CD8+ T cells sorted from blood, collected in a trial of the OX40 agonist ivuxolimab. The receptors were gathered from an adult with an advanced solid tumor such as melanoma, head and neck, liver or kidney cancer.

The chain uses TRBV4-3 and TRBJ2-7; D not certain. The CDR3 spans 16 residues. V was pared by 1 base and J by 0 bases, with 13 bases between. The germline V gene has CDR1 LGHNA and CDR2 YSLEER. The CDR3 DNA reads TGCGCCAGCAGCCAAGGTGACTGGACGGCCTCCTACGAGCAGTACTTC. It encodes CASSQGDWTASYEQYF.

Points on this clone: The identical CDR3 is also encoded by other nucleotide sequences in the sample. The chain combines TRBV9 with TRBJ2-5; 10 nucleotides align to TRBD2. J gave up 5 bases and V 0 bases, and 4 bases lay outside the gene matches. The germline V gene has CDR1 SGDLS and CDR2 YYNGEE. The CDR3 runs to 15 residues. The CDR3 protein is CASSVDSGGLETQYF. The CDR3 nucleotides are TGTGCCAGCAGCGTAGATAGCGGGGGGCTCGAGACCCAGTACTTC.

Written as DNA, the CDR3 is TGTGCCAGCAGCTTAGTACAGGGCGCTGTCATTCAGTACTTC. Translation: CASSLVQGAVIQYF. The rearrangement uses TRBV7-9 and TRBJ2-4; the D gene is possibly TRBD1 (6 bases). The CDR3 is made up of 14 amino acids. Germline V gene lookup returns CDR1 SEHNR and CDR2 FQNEAQ (reference sequence). Trimming left V 1 base short and J 9 bases short, with 13 bases between.

The J gene is TRBJ1-1, the V gene TRBV27; weak D call: TRBD1 (5 bases). Germline V CDR1 and CDR2: MNHEY, SMNVEV (reference sequence). CDR3 length: 13 residues. Trimming removed 4 bases at V and 4 bases at J, with 10 bases between. This chain's CDR3 is CASSWGTPTEAFF. CDR3 bases: TGTGCCAGCAGTTGGGGCACCCCCACTGAAGCTTTCTTT.

The genes are TRBV7-8 and TRBJ2-7; TRBD1 matches 7 bases. The CDR3 extends over 13 amino acids. Germline V CDR1 and CDR2: SGHVS, FQNEAQ. The V segment lost 5 bases and the J segment 5 bases; nucleotides outside the gene matches: 6. The CDR3 protein is CASSPNQGDEQYF. CDR3 DNA: TGTGCCAGCAGCCCCAACCAGGGGGACGAGCAGTACTTC.

This clone has only one observation. This sequence joins TRBV15 and TRBJ2-1; TRBD1 aligns across 11 bases. Germline V gene data show CDR1 as LNHNV and CDR2 as YYDKDF (reference sequence). The junction had 2 bases not matched to a gene; V was cut back by 9 bases and J by 1 base. The CDR3 spans 14 residues. The CDR3 region has the DNA TGTGCCACGGGACAGGGGGTATCCTACAATGAGCAGTTCTTC. This gives the protein CATGQGVSYNEQFF.

The V and J genes are TRBV6-5 and TRBJ2-7; 10 positions agree with TRBD1. CDR3 size: 15 residues. Germline assignment: CDR1 MNHEY and CDR2 SVGAGI. Losses at the gene ends were 0 bases for V and 6 bases for J; bases not matched to a gene: 5. In nucleotides, the CDR3 is TGTGCCAGCAGTTACTCGACAGGGGGCATGTCCGAGCAGTACTTC. Its translation is CASSYSTGGMSEQYF.

This CDR3 is CASRTGADTQYF. Here the CDR3 DNA reads TGTGCCAGTAGGACGGGCGCAGATACGCAGTATTTT. The chain couples TRBV19 to TRBJ2-3; D remains unclear. There are 12 residues in the CDR3. V lost 6 bases to trimming and J lost 4 bases, with 8 bases between them. CDR1 LNHDA and CDR2 SQIVND come from the germline V gene (reference sequence).

V gene TRBV27 combines with J gene TRBJ2-1, with D unresolved. The CDR3 is 13 residues long. The germline V gene encodes CDR1 MNHEY and CDR2 SMNVEV (reference sequence). The germline V and J ends were trimmed by 0 bases and 2 bases, with 2 bases remaining between them. CDR3 DNA: TGTGCCAGCAGTTTATCCACCTACAATGAGCAGTTCTTC. Encoded protein: CASSLSTYNEQFF.

The chain is built from TRBV6-5 and TRBJ2-1, with no clear D. This CDR3 has 13 residues. The germline V and J ends were trimmed by 3 bases and 4 bases, with 7 bases remaining between them. CDR1 is MNHEY and CDR2 is SVGAGI in the germline V gene. The CDR3 nucleotides read TGTGCCAGCAGTTATCTAGGTTACAATGAGCAGTTCTTC. Its protein product is CASSYLGYNEQFF.

In nucleotides, the CDR3 is TGTGCCAGCAGCCGACTAGCGGGGGGGTACGAGCAGTACTTC. It specifies CASSRLAGGYEQYF. The chain has TRBV11-2 and TRBJ2-7; TRBD2 matches 14 bases. Germline V gene sequence: CDR1 SGHAT, CDR2 FQNNGV. Trimming at V came to 5 bases and at J to 4 bases, leaving 1 base not matched to a gene. This CDR3 comprises 14 residues.

The rearrangement uses TRBV11-2 and TRBJ2-3, with D possibly called TRBD1 or TRBD2 (6 bases each). This CDR3 has 16 amino acids. Trimming took 2 bases from V and 1 from J, leaving 13 bases between them. The germline gives CDR1 SGHAT, CDR2 FQNNGV. The CDR3 nucleotides read TGTGCCAGCAGCTTATTCGGGGGCCAAGGCACAGATACGCAGTATTTT. Translation gives CASSLFGGQGTDTQYF.

The chain joins TRBV7-9 to TRBJ2-7; 10 nucleotides line up with TRBD1. Per the germline V gene, CDR1 is SEHNR and CDR2 is FQNEAQ (reference sequence). V shed 5 bases, J shed 4 bases, and the junction held 5 bases outside the gene matches. The length of the CDR3 is 14 residues. The CDR3 DNA sequence: TGTGCCAGCAGCGGGGCGGGACAGGGGTACGAGCAGTACTTC. It codes for CASSGAGQGYEQYF.

This chain connects TRBV4-1 to TRBJ2-7, with TRBD2 matching over 9 bases. J was trimmed by 5 bases and V by 1 base; bases with no gene match: 9. Germline V gives CDR1 MGHRA, CDR2 YSYEKL. This CDR3 has 16 amino acids. The CDR3 nucleotides are TGCGCCAGCAGCCAAGCCCATAGTTCTAGCGGGGACGAGCAGTACTTC. Protein: CASSQAHSSSGDEQYF.

The rearrangement links TRBV4-1 to TRBJ2-3; D remains ambiguous. Trimming left V 5 bases short and J 5 bases short, with 8 bases between. This CDR3 is built from 12 residues. Germline lookup yields CDR1 MGHRA and CDR2 YSYEKL. The CDR3 sequence: CASSMNRDTQYF. CDR3 bases: TGCGCCAGCAGCATGAATAGAGATACGCAGTATTTT.

This clone occurred once. The chain has TRBV7-2 and TRBJ2-7; the D gene is possibly TRBD2 (6 bases). Trimming shortened V by 8 bases and J by 3 bases, and 11 bases separated the two germline ends. Germline CDR1 and CDR2: SGHTA and FQGNSA. CDR3 length: 12 amino acids. CDR3 coding DNA: TGTGCCAGCCGGGGACTTATCTACGAGCAGTACTTC. Its protein product is CASRGLIYEQYF.

V and J are TRBV5-5 and TRBJ2-7; no clear D gene. This CDR3 spans 13 amino acids. V lost 7 bases, J lost 4 bases, and 15 bases lay in between. Germline V gene sequence: CDR1 SGHKS, CDR2 YYEKEE (reference sequence). CDR3 protein: CASSPLTNYEQYF. CDR3 nucleotides: TGTGCCAGCTCCCCACTTACGAATTACGAGCAGTACTTC.

Here the CDR3 DNA reads TGTGCCAGCAGTTTATTCCAGCGGGCAGGGGCCCAGTACTTC. It codes for CASSLFQRAGAQYF. V is TRBV27 and J is TRBJ2-5; D tentatively fits TRBD1 or TRBD2 (6 bases each). Trimming removed 1 base from V and 9 bases from J, with 15 bases in between. The CDR3 sequence is 14 residues long. Germline CDR1 is MNHEY and CDR2 is SMNVEV (reference sequence).

This sequence joins TRBV9 and TRBJ1-3, with D hard to call. The germline V gene has CDR1 SGDLS and CDR2 YYNGEE. This CDR3 is built from 14 residues. Trimming took off 0 bases at V and 4 bases at J, with 8 bases between the two ends. CDR3: CASSVDSAGNTIYF. CDR3 nucleotides: TGTGCCAGCAGCGTAGATTCGGCAGGAAACACCATATATTTT. The whole variable domain, remainder taken from reference TRBV9 and TRBJ1-3, is DSGVTQTPKHLITATGQRVTLRCSPRSGDLSVYWYQQSLDQGLQFLIQYYNGEERAKGNILERFSAQQFPDLHSELNLSSLELGDSALYFCASSVDSAGNTIYFGEGSWLTVV.

The rearrangement uses TRBV5-6 and TRBJ2-7; D is possibly TRBD1 (5 bases). The CDR3 length is 14 residues. Per the germline V gene, CDR1 is SGHDT and CDR2 is YYEEEE. V was trimmed by 0 bases and J by 0 bases, leaving 7 bases between them. The CDR3 DNA is TGTGCCAGCAGCTTGGGGGGCAGCTCCTACGAGCAGTACTTC. This translates into CASSLGGSSYEQYF.

V is TRBV7-9 and J is TRBJ2-7; TRBD2 matches 9 bases. V gave up 9 bases and J gave up 2 bases; unmatched junction bases: 5. CDR3 length: 13 amino acids. Germline CDR1 SEHNR, CDR2 FQNEAQ (reference sequence). CDR3 amino acids: CASSGGYTYEQYF. The CDR3 DNA follows: TGTGCCAGTAGCGGGGGCTATACCTACGAGCAGTACTTC.

The chain employs TRBV2 and TRBJ1-1; the match to TRBD1 covers 11 bases. This CDR3 is 18 amino acids long. V lost 8 bases, J lost 4 bases, and 18 bases stayed unmatched. Germline loops: CDR1 SNHLY, CDR2 FYNNEI. This chain's CDR3 is CASDLRDRGNLTPTEAFF. The CDR3 nucleotides are TGTGCCAGCGATCTCCGGGACAGGGGGAACCTCACCCCCACTGAAGCTTTCTTT.

The V and J genes are TRBV9 and TRBJ2-3; tentative D call: TRBD1 (6 bases). CDR3 length: 16 residues. V gave up 0 bases and J gave up 2 bases, with 13 bases separating them. The germline gives CDR1 SGDLS, CDR2 YYNGEE. CDR3 loop: CASSVGDNGLTDTQYF. The CDR3 bases are TGTGCCAGCAGCGTAGGGGACAACGGGCTCACAGATACGCAGTATTTT.

This sequence joins TRBV5-7 and TRBJ2-5; possible D gene TRBD2, 6 bases. TRBV5-7 is assigned to the ORF class and has an uncertain function. CDR3 length: 16 residues. Trimming took 0 bases from V and 5 from J, leaving 17 bases between them. CDR3 bases: TGTGCCAGCAGCTTGGGGGGAGGCGGACGGTGGGAGACCCAGTACTTC. As protein: CASSLGGGGRWETQYF.

This clone appeared once. The chain recombines TRBV4-3 with TRBJ2-3, with D possibly being TRBD1 or TRBD2 (6 bases each). V lost 0 bases and J lost 4, with 14 bases in between. The CDR3 has 16 residues. Germline CDR1 reads LGHNA; CDR2 reads YSLEER. The CDR3 coding sequence is TGCGCCAGCAGCCAAGAACCGGGGGCGATGGCAGATACGCAGTATTTT. It encodes CASSQEPGAMADTQYF.

This chain uses TRBV13 with TRBJ2-7, with 7 positions matching TRBD1. V trimming: 5 bases; J trimming: 0 bases; junction bases outside the gene matches: 7. Germline V gene lookup returns CDR1 PRHDT and CDR2 FYEKMQ (reference sequence). The CDR3 contains 15 residues. CDR3 protein: CASSKGQSYSYEQYF. In DNA, the CDR3 is TGTGCCAGCAGCAAGGGACAGTCTTACTCCTACGAGCAGTACTTC.

The V and J genes are TRBV12-5 and TRBJ1-5; D is ambiguous. The CDR3 is made up of 13 amino acids. V was pared by 4 bases and J by 3 bases, with 7 bases between. CDR1 is LGHNT, CDR2 FRNRAP, per germline. The chain's CDR3 is CASGYLINQPQHF. In DNA form, the CDR3 reads TGTGCTAGTGGTTACCTCATCAATCAGCCCCAGCATTTT.

The rearrangement links TRBV7-8 to TRBJ1-1, with D perhaps TRBD1 (5 bases). Per germline, CDR1 SGHVS and CDR2 FQNEAQ. The CDR3 loop spans 17 amino acids. The ends were cut back, 4 bases at V and 0 bases at J, with 18 bases in the middle. The DNA of the CDR3 is TGTGCCAGCAGCTCCCATCCCGGAGAGACAGTGAACACTGAAGCTTTCTTT. It specifies CASSSHPGETVNTEAFF.

The rearrangement links TRBV7-9 to TRBJ2-5; TRBD1 aligns across 9 bases. The germline V gene has CDR1 SEHNR and CDR2 FQNEAQ (reference sequence). The CDR3 runs 17 residues. The trim removed 5 bases at V and 1 base at J, leaving 11 bases unmatched. CDR3 loop: CASSPWGTGISQETQYF. CDR3 sequence (DNA): TGTGCCAGCAGCCCGTGGGGGACAGGGATTTCCCAAGAGACCCAGTACTTC.

This sequence joins TRBV9 and TRBJ2-1; D unclear. Germline V gives CDR1 SGDLS, CDR2 YYNGEE. The CDR3 runs 12 residues. Trimming took off 4 bases at V and 2 bases at J, with 4 bases between the two ends. CDR3 sequence: CASSSAYNEQFF. The CDR3, as DNA: TGTGCCAGCAGCTCTGCCTACAATGAGCAGTTCTTC.

This clone appeared a single time. This chain connects TRBV14 to TRBJ2-3; TRBD2 aligns across 11 bases. V trimming: 4 bases; J trimming: 2 bases; junction bases outside the gene matches: 5. In germline, CDR1 is SGHDN, CDR2 FVKESK. The CDR3 sequence is 16 residues long. The CDR3 DNA is TGTGCCAGCAGCCTACTAGCGGGGGCCCACACAGATACGCAGTATTTT. Translation: CASSLLAGAHTDTQYF. Full variable domain (remainder filled in from reference TRBV14 and TRBJ2-3): EAGVTQFPSHSVIEKGQTVTLRCDPISGHDNLYWYRRVMGKEIKFLLHFVKESKQDESGMPNNRFLAERTGGTYSTLKVQPAELEDSGVYFCASSLLAGAHTDTQYFGPGTRLTVL.

This clone appeared once. The chain links TRBV7-9 to TRBJ2-3, with TRBD1 matching over 10 bases. The CDR3 extends over 16 amino acids. The germline V gene encodes CDR1 SEHNR and CDR2 FQNEAQ (reference sequence). Trimming at V came to 2 bases and at J to 6 bases, leaving 8 bases not matched to a gene. CDR3 nucleotides: TGTGCCAGCAGCTTAATGGTGGGACAGGGGTGGGATACGCAGTATTTT. Amino acids: CASSLMVGQGWDTQYF.